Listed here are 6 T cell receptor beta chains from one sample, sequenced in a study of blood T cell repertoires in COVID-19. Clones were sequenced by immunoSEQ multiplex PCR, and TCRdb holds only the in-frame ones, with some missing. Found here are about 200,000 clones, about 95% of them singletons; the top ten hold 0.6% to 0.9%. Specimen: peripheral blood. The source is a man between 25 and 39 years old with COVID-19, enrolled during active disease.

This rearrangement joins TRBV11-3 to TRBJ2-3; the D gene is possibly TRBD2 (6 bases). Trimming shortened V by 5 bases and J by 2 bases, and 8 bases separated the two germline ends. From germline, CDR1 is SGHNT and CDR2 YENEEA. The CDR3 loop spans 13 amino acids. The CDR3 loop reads CASSQRVTDTQYF. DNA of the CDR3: TGTGCCAGCAGCCAGCGGGTCACAGATACGCAGTATTTT.

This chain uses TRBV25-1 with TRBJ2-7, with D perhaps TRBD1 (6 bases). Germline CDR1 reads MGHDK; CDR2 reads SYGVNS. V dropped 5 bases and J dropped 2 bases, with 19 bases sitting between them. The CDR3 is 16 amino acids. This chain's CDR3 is CASSPKSPQGTYEQYF. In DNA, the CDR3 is TGTGCCAGCAGTCCAAAATCCCCACAGGGAACCTACGAGCAGTACTTC.

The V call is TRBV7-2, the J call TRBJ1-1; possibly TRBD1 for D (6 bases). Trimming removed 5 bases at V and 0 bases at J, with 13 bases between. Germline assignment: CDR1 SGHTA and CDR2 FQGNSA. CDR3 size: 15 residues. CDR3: CASSLNRVMNTEAFF. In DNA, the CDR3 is TGTGCCAGCAGCCTCAACAGGGTTATGAACACTGAAGCTTTCTTT.

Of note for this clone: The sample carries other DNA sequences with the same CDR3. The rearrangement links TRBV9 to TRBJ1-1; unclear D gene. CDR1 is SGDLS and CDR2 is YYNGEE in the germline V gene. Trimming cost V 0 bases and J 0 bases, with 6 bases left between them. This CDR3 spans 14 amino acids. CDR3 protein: CASSVGQMNTEAFF. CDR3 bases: TGTGCCAGCAGCGTAGGGCAGATGAACACTGAAGCTTTCTTT.

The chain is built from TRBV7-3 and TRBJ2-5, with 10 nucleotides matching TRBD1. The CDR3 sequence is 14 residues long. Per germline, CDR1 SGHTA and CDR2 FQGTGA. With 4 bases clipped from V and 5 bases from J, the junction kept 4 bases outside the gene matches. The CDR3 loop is CASSSTGGRETQYF. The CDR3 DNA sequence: TGTGCCAGCAGCTCGACAGGGGGCAGGGAGACCCAGTACTTC.

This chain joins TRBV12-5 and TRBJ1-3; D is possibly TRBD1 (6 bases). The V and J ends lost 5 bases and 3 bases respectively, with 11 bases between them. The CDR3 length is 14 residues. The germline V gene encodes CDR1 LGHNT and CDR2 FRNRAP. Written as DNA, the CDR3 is TGTGCTAGTGGTCCAGGGGAAGGTGGAAACACCATATATTTT. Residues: CASGPGEGGNTIYF.